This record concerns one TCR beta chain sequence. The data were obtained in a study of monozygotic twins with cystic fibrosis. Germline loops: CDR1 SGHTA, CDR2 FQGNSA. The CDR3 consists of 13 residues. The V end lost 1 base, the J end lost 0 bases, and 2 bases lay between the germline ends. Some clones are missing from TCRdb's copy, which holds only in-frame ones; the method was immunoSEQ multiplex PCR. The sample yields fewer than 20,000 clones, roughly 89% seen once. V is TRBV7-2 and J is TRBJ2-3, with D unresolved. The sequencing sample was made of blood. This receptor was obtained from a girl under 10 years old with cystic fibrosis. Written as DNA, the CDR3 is TGTGCCAGCAGCTTAGACAGCACAGATACGCAGTATTTT. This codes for CASSLDSTDTQYF.